This TCR beta chain comes out of a study of cytomegalovirus exposure and HLA in healthy donors. PCR was performed using 60 Vbeta and 13 Jbeta primers. As originally analysed: As a later analysis found, there were tens of millions of unique TCR beta chains, of which some 9.9 million were shared. TCRdb's copy holds only in-frame clones and misses some; the assay was immunoSEQ multiplex PCR. Clone size and the V and J calls come from that table; the DNA yielded D and trimming. The sample yields around 75,000 clones, about three quarters seen once. This clone appeared once. This CDR3 has 15 amino acids. Germline CDR1 reads MNHNS; CDR2 reads SASEGT. Germline trimming cut 6 bases from V and 5 bases from J; bases unmatched to any gene: 6.

The sample taken for sequencing was PBMCs. V usage is TRBV6-1 and J usage is TRBJ1-6; 8 bases align to TRBD1. The clonotype comes from a young man in good health and CMV-seronegative. The CDR3 is CASSPGQGHNSPLHF. CDR3 sequence (DNA): TGTGCCAGCAGCCCAGGACAGGGTCATAATTCACCCCTCCACTTT.